The 26 T cell receptor beta chains presented below share a single source sample, sequenced in a study of OX40 agonist ivuxolimab in advanced cancers. Measured with immunoSEQ multiplex PCR; TCRdb has only the in-frame clones, and not every one. The sample records 30,000 to 40,000 clones, over 75% being singletons. Sequenced material: CD4+ or CD8+ T cells sorted from blood, taken in a trial of the OX40 agonist ivuxolimab. The receptors originated from an adult with an advanced solid tumor such as melanoma, head and neck, liver or kidney cancer.

The DNA of the CDR3 is TGTGCCAGCAGCTTGAGGGGTGAGCAGTTCTTC. This gives the protein CASSLRGEQFF. This chain joins TRBV7-3 and TRBJ2-1; D is perhaps TRBD1 or TRBD2 (5 bases each). Germline values: CDR1 SGHTA, CDR2 FQGTGA. The CDR3 spans 11 residues. The ends were cut back, 3 bases at V and 9 bases at J, with 6 bases in the middle.

The chain recombines TRBV10-3 with TRBJ1-3, with D possibly TRBD1 on 5 matching bases. Trimming cost V 0 bases and J 3 bases, with 9 bases left between them. Germline values: CDR1 ENHRY, CDR2 SYGVKD. The length of the CDR3 is 15 residues. CDR3 nucleotides: TGTGCCATCAGTGAGTCGACAAGGGGTGGAAACACCATATATTTT. Translated: CAISESTRGGNTIYF.

This clone was seen a single time. The V gene is TRBV6-6, the J gene TRBJ2-1; 7 bases agree with TRBD2. The V gene's germline CDR1 is MNHNY and CDR2 SVGAGI (reference sequence). The CDR3 covers 13 residues. V shed 0 bases and J 13 bases; nucleotides not matched to a gene: 6. CDR3 DNA: TGTGCCAGCAGTTACTCAGCGGGGACCAGACAGTTCTTC. It specifies CASSYSAGTRQFF.

The rearrangement uses TRBV7-6 and TRBJ2-5, with a possible D match to TRBD1 (6 bases). The DNA end is a closer match to TRBJ2-7, so the J assignment may be wrong. Germline CDR1 SGHVS, CDR2 FNYEAQ. The CDR3 contains 15 residues. CDR3 sequence (DNA): TGTGCCAGCAGCTTAGATCCGGGACAAGGTTACGAGCAGTACTTC. Translation gives CASSLDPGQGYEQYF.

The CDR3 loop reads CASSLQGRGDGYTF. The CDR3 DNA is TGTGCCAGCAGTTTACAGGGCAGGGGAGATGGCTACACCTTC. The chain combines TRBV27 with TRBJ1-2; maybe TRBD1 (6 bases). Trimming pared 2 bases from V and 6 bases from J, leaving 13 bases between. This CDR3 has 14 residues. Germline CDR1 and CDR2: MNHEY and SMNVEV (reference sequence).

This clone was seen only once. The CDR3 region is CASSYLRGRPLHF. CDR3 DNA: TGTGCCAGCAGTTACTTAAGGGGCCGACCCCTCCACTTT. V usage is TRBV6-5 and J usage is TRBJ1-6; D is possibly TRBD1 (5 bases). Trimming took 1 base from V and 12 from J, leaving 10 bases between them. The CDR3 extends over 13 amino acids. CDR1 is MNHEY and CDR2 is SVGAGI in the germline V gene.

The chain employs TRBV2 and TRBJ1-5; D call uncertain. The CDR3 has 13 amino acids. Trimming removed 0 bases at V and 2 bases at J, with 2 bases between. In germline, CDR1 is SNHLY, CDR2 FYNNEI. CDR3 DNA sequence: TGTGCCAGCAGTGAAGCTGGCAATCAGCCCCAGCATTTT. This encodes CASSEAGNQPQHF.

The chain employs TRBV23-1 and TRBJ1-4; 7 bases align to TRBD1. TRBV23-1 is filed as an ORF, its function uncertain. CDR3 size: 15 residues. V shed 7 bases and J 3 bases; nucleotides not matched to a gene: 8. CDR3 nucleotide sequence: TGCGCCAGCACCCCCAGGGGGTTGTCTAATGAAAAACTGTTTTTT. This codes for CASTPRGLSNEKLFF.

V and J are TRBV6-1 and TRBJ1-3; TRBD1 matches at 9 bases. CDR1 and CDR2 from the germline V gene are MNHNS and SASEGT. The CDR3 is 19 residues long. The ends lost 4 bases at V and 0 bases at J; junction bases unmatched: 13. CDR3 bases: TGTGCCAGCAGTGTTACAGGGGGCTTACCGAAGAGCTCTGGAAACACCATATATTTT. This gives the protein CASSVTGGLPKSSGNTIYF.

The genes are TRBV7-2 and TRBJ2-7, with D unclear. Germline V lookup: CDR1 SGHTA, CDR2 FQGNSA. V gave up 4 bases and J gave up 1 base, with 11 bases separating them. CDR3 length: 14 amino acids. The CDR3 bases are TGTGCCAGCAGCTCCCCGTCTAGATCCTACGAGCAGTACTTC. It encodes CASSSPSRSYEQYF.

This clone is a singleton in its sample. This chain connects TRBV5-6 to TRBJ1-1, with D unresolved. Germline CDR1 SGHDT, CDR2 YYEEEE. V was cut by 0 bases and J by 1 base, with 7 bases left in between. The CDR3 sequence is 14 residues long. The CDR3 DNA sequence: TGTGCCAGCAGCTTGGAAGGCGAGAACACTGAAGCTTTCTTT. It specifies CASSLEGENTEAFF.

This clone was seen just once. V and J are TRBV6-1 and TRBJ1-5; D gene unclear. CDR1 is MNHNS and CDR2 is SASEGT in the germline V gene. The CDR3 runs 14 residues. V was cut by 6 bases and J by 0 bases, with 9 bases left in between. In DNA form, the CDR3 reads TGTGCCAGCAGAAAGGACGGTAGCAATCAGCCCCAGCATTTT. Protein sequence: CASRKDGSNQPQHF.

V usage is TRBV6-1 and J usage is TRBJ1-2, with TRBD1 matching 8 bases. The germline V gene encodes CDR1 MNHNS and CDR2 SASEGT. V shed 5 bases, J shed 8 bases, and the junction held 10 bases outside the gene matches. This CDR3 contains 14 residues. Here the CDR3 DNA reads TGTGCCAGCAGTCACAGGGGGAATGATAGGGGCTACACCTTC. Residues: CASSHRGNDRGYTF.

The chain carries TRBV9 and TRBJ1-2; 7 bases agree with TRBD1. Germline V CDR1 and CDR2: SGDLS, YYNGEE. J gave up 4 bases and V 4 bases, and 10 bases lay outside the gene matches. The CDR3 has 15 amino acids. The CDR3 region is CASSPTDRAGYGYTF. The CDR3 DNA reads as TGTGCCAGCAGCCCAACTGACAGGGCGGGCTATGGCTACACCTTC.

The V gene is TRBV5-8, the J gene TRBJ1-6, with unresolved D. Germline CDR1 SGHTS, CDR2 YDEGEE. The ends were cut back, 0 bases at V and 2 bases at J, with 9 bases in the middle. The CDR3 loop spans 16 amino acids. The CDR3 sequence is CASSLEGNPYNSPLHF. The CDR3 nucleotides read TGTGCCAGCAGCTTGGAAGGGAACCCCTATAATTCACCCCTCCACTTT.

This chain joins TRBV4-1 and TRBJ2-1; tentatively, D is TRBD1 or TRBD2 (5 bases each). V was clipped by 5 bases and J by 6 bases, with 14 bases between them. This CDR3 has 14 residues. The germline V gene encodes CDR1 MGHRA and CDR2 YSYEKL. The CDR3, as DNA: TGCGCCAGCAGCTTCGGGACGCTCCCCAATGAGCAGTTCTTC. Encoded protein: CASSFGTLPNEQFF.

V is TRBV7-8 and J is TRBJ1-2; D is unclear. The V end was cut by 5 bases, the J end by 4 bases, with 20 bases between. Germline assignment: CDR1 SGHVS and CDR2 FQNEAQ. The CDR3 is 16 amino acids. CDR3 residues: CASSPPPRTLFYGYTF. CDR3 sequence (DNA): TGTGCCAGCAGCCCACCCCCACGAACACTATTCTATGGCTACACCTTC.

This clone has just a few counts. The chain combines TRBV19 with TRBJ2-1; no clear D gene. Per the germline V gene, CDR1 is LNHDA and CDR2 is SQIVND (reference sequence). V was pared by 1 base and J by 8 bases, with 3 bases between. The CDR3 is made up of 11 amino acids. The CDR3 DNA sequence: TGTGCCAGTAGTATAGGAGATGAGCAGTTCTTC. Translated, it gives CASSIGDEQFF.

Sample share makes this clone medium-sized (0.01 to 0.1%). V and J are TRBV7-6 and TRBJ2-7; possibly TRBD2 for D (5 bases). The CDR3 runs to 13 residues. Germline V gene data show CDR1 as SGHVS and CDR2 as FNYEAQ. V was clipped by 5 bases and J by 6 bases, with 14 bases between them. For the CDR3, the DNA is TGTGCCAGCAGCCGGACGGTCGGGGTCGAGCAGTACTTC. It translates to CASSRTVGVEQYF.

As DNA, the CDR3 is TGTGCCAGCTCACCAGCAGGGTCTACCTACGAGCAGTACTTC. Its protein is CASSPAGSTYEQYF. The genes are TRBV18 and TRBJ2-7; TRBD1 is a possible D gene (5 bases). Germline V lookup: CDR1 KGHSH, CDR2 LQKENI. The CDR3 has 14 amino acids. Trimming removed 2 bases from V and 2 bases from J, with 10 bases in between.

The rearrangement joins TRBV7-7 to TRBJ2-7, with D possibly TRBD2 on 6 matching bases. Germline CDR1 is SSHAT and CDR2 is FNYEAQ (reference sequence). V shed 4 bases and J shed 5 bases, with 12 bases lying between them. This CDR3 comprises 13 residues. CDR3: CASSSGTLDEQYF. The CDR3 DNA sequence: TGTGCCAGCAGCTCCGGGACTCTGGACGAGCAGTACTTC.

This chain joins TRBV5-6 and TRBJ1-2; weak D call: TRBD1 (6 bases). CDR3 length: 13 amino acids. Germline CDR1 and CDR2: SGHDT and YYEEEE. Trimming removed 7 bases at V and 7 bases at J, with 17 bases between. CDR3 nucleotides: TGTGCCAGCTCGCTATCAGGGGTTAGTGGCTACACCTTC. It encodes CASSLSGVSGYTF.

The chain joins TRBV10-3 to TRBJ1-3; weak D call: TRBD1 (6 bases). From germline, CDR1 is ENHRY and CDR2 SYGVKD. V lost 0 bases and J lost 2, with 11 bases in between. CDR3 length equals 16 residues. CDR3 residues: CAISESTKGAGNTIYF. In DNA form, the CDR3 reads TGTGCCATCAGTGAGTCGACGAAGGGGGCTGGAAACACCATATATTTT.

This clone was seen a handful of times. V is TRBV18 and J is TRBJ2-7, with 9 bases fitting TRBD1. The CDR3 sequence is 15 residues long. V lost 3 bases, J lost 3 bases, and 6 bases stayed unmatched. CDR1 is KGHSH, CDR2 LQKENI, per germline. CDR3 loop: CASSPDGTGIYEQYF. The CDR3 DNA follows: TGTGCCAGCTCACCGGACGGGACAGGGATCTACGAGCAGTACTTC.

The rearrangement links TRBV4-1 to TRBJ2-3; D is unresolved. Germline V gene sequence: CDR1 MGHRA, CDR2 YSYEKL. V was cut by 3 bases and J by 3 bases, with 10 bases left in between. This CDR3 comprises 14 residues. The CDR3 DNA follows: TGCGCCAGCAGCCATGAGGCGACTACAGATACGCAGTATTTT. Translation gives CASSHEATTDTQYF.

The rearrangement joins TRBV4-1 to TRBJ1-5; unclear D gene. Trimming removed 1 base at V and 2 bases at J, with 12 bases between. The V gene's germline CDR1 is MGHRA and CDR2 YSYEKL. CDR3 length: 16 amino acids. The DNA of the CDR3 is TGCGCCAGCAGCCAAGTAAACCTGTTAGGCAATCAGCCCCAGCATTTT. It is translated as CASSQVNLLGNQPQHF.